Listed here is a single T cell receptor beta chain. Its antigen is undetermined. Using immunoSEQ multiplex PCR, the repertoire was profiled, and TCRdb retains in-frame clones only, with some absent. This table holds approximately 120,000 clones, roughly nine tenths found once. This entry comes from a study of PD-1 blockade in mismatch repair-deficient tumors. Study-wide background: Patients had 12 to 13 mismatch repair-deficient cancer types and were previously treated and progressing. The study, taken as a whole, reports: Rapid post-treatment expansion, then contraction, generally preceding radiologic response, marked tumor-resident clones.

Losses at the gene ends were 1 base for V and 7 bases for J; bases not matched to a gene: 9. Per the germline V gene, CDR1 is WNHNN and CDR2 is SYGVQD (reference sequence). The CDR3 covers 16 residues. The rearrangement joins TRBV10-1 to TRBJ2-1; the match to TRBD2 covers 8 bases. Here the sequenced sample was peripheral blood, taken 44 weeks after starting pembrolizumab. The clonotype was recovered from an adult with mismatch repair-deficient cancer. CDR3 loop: CASSEYKGLVRNEQFF. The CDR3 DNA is TGCGCCAGCAGTGAGTATAAGGGACTAGTCCGGAATGAGCAGTTCTTC.